This T cell receptor (beta chain) was documented in a study of CD8 T cells in ankylosing spondylitis. Library preparation for TCR beta used quantitative 5'-RACE with molecular barcodes. MiXCR, applied by TCRdb to the 5' RACE reads, yields one record per CDR3 protein. Of 400,000 to 450,000 distinct CDR3 sequences detected, approximately 17% appear once; the ten largest clones hold over 0.9%. CDR1 is SNHLY, CDR2 FYNNEI, per germline. The junction had 8 bases not matched to a gene; V was cut back by 6 bases and J by 1 base. This CDR3 has 15 residues. Regarding the study as a whole: The authors found the disease-linked clones to be CD8+ and relatively rare in peripheral blood. It appeared that ankylosing spondylitis blood was characterized by a TCR beta motif of eight highly homologous variants.

As for this clonotype: Its antigen remains unknown.

The chain combines TRBV2 with TRBJ1-1; TRBD1 matches at 7 bases. The receptor comes from a male donor with ankylosing spondylitis. The sample was blood, either unsorted or a sorted T cell fraction (not recorded which). CDR3: CASRKTGAGNTEAFF. CDR3 coding DNA: TGTGCCAGCAGAAAAACAGGGGCAGGGAACACTGAAGCTTTCTTT.